These 31 T cell receptor beta chains share one sample of origin, sequenced in a study of siplizumab effects on memory and regulatory T cells. The method was immunoSEQ multiplex PCR; TCRdb's version includes in-frame clones alone and lacks a portion of them. This table holds more than 50,000 clones, approximately 95% found once. Sequenced sample: CD8+ T cells sorted from blood. These receptor sequences come from a human donor in good health.

The CDR3 sequence is CASQNQEMHADTQYF. The CDR3 region has the DNA TGTGCCAGCCAAAACCAGGAGATGCACGCAGATACGCAGTATTTT. The chain uses TRBV5-4 and TRBJ2-3; no clear D. V was pared by 7 bases and J by 4 bases, with 19 bases between. From germline, CDR1 is SGHNT and CDR2 YYREEE (reference sequence). The CDR3 contains 15 residues.

The J gene is TRBJ2-2, the V gene TRBV6-5; the D is unclear. V was shortened by 3 bases and J by 5 bases, with 7 bases between the two germline ends. Per germline, CDR1 MNHEY and CDR2 SVGAGI. The CDR3 is made up of 13 amino acids. CDR3 amino acids: CASSYSYTGELFF. The CDR3 DNA is TGTGCCAGCAGTTATTCCTATACCGGGGAGCTGTTTTTT.

As concerns this clone: The junction departs from germline at one end; a sequencing error may be responsible. Other nucleotide sequences from this sample produce the same CDR3. The CDR3 coding sequence is TGTGCCAGCAGTCCCGGGACAGGTTATCAGCCTCAGCATTTT. Its translation: CASSPGTGYQPQHF. The chain joins TRBV28 to TRBJ1-5, with 8 nucleotides matching TRBD1. The V gene's germline CDR1 is MDHEN and CDR2 SYDVKM. The CDR3 is 14 residues long. The full variable domain, completed using reference TRBV28 and TRBJ1-5, is DVKVTQSSRYLVKRTGEKVFLECVQDMDHENMFWYRQDPGLGLRLIYFSYDVKMKEKGDIPEGYSVSREKKERFSLILESASTNQTSMYLCASSPGTGYQPQHFGDGTRLSIL.

The chain links TRBV29-1 to TRBJ1-1, with no clear D. This CDR3 spans 14 amino acids. The ends were cut back, 8 bases at V and 0 bases at J, with 16 bases in the middle. The germline gives CDR1 SQVTM, CDR2 ANQGSEA. Here the CDR3 reads CSPPARGLNTEAFF. Here the CDR3 DNA reads TGCAGCCCCCCCGCCCGGGGTTTGAACACTGAAGCTTTCTTT.

The gene calls are TRBV19 and TRBJ1-4; D might be TRBD1 (5 bases). This CDR3 has 16 amino acids. From germline, CDR1 is LNHDA and CDR2 SQIVND (reference sequence). V dropped 6 bases and J dropped 1 base, with 15 bases sitting between them. The CDR3 spells CASRRAPGRTNEKLFF. CDR3 bases: TGTGCCAGTAGACGTGCCCCAGGGAGAACTAATGAAAAACTGTTTTTT.

CDR3 nucleotide sequence: TGTGCCAGCAGTGATTGGAGGGGAACTGAAGCTTTCTTT. Protein product: CASSDWRGTEAFF. The chain has TRBV6-1 and TRBJ1-1; D perhaps matches TRBD1 (5 bases). V was clipped by 3 bases and J by 5 bases, with 10 bases between them. Germline CDR1 and CDR2: MNHNS and SASEGT. The CDR3 totals 13 residues.

CDR3 protein: CSVGCGGGYEQYF. The CDR3 DNA sequence: TGCAGCGTGGGGTGCGGGGGCGGGTACGAGCAGTACTTC. The genes are TRBV29-1 and TRBJ2-7, with D possibly being TRBD2 (7 bases). Deletions cut 6 bases from V and 4 bases from J, with 16 bases between. CDR1 is SQVTM, CDR2 ANQGSEA, per germline. The CDR3 consists of 13 residues.

The V and J genes are TRBV21-1 and TRBJ1-1. TRBV21-1 is a recognized pseudogene. This CDR3 has 13 amino acids. CDR3 nucleotides: TGTGCCAGCAGACCGGGACGGGGAGCTGAAGCTTTCTTT. Translating gives CASRPGRGAEAFF.

The gene calls are TRBV27 and TRBJ1-2, with a weak D call TRBD1 (5 bases). The V gene's germline CDR1 is MNHEY and CDR2 SMNVEV (reference sequence). The CDR3 totals 15 residues. V gave up 10 bases and J gave up 6 bases, with 24 bases separating them. This CDR3 reads CATDSYPHGAHGYTF. The CDR3 DNA reads TGTGCCACCGACTCCTATCCGCACGGGGCTCATGGCTACACCTTC.

The chain combines TRBV30 with TRBJ2-4, with 9 positions matching TRBD1. Germline CDR1 reads GTSNPN; CDR2 reads SVGIG (reference sequence). The CDR3 is 16 residues long. The J segment lost 7 bases and the V segment lost 2 bases, leaving 12 bases of the junction unmatched. CDR3 in DNA: TGTGCCTGGAGTACGAATCAGGGACAGGGTTGGAACATTCAGTACTTC. Its protein product is CAWSTNQGQGWNIQYF.

The chain carries TRBV5-6 and TRBJ2-7; 13 bases are shared with TRBD2. The germline V gene has CDR1 SGHDT and CDR2 YYEEEE. The CDR3 has 15 amino acids. The V gene end was trimmed by 5 bases and the J gene end by 4 bases; junction bases not matched to a gene: 6. The CDR3 bases are TGTGCCAGCAGTTCCGGGACTAGCGGGATTTACGAGCAGTACTTC. Protein: CASSSGTSGIYEQYF.

The V gene is TRBV9, the J gene TRBJ2-2; TRBD1 aligns across 9 bases. CDR1 is SGDLS and CDR2 is YYNGEE in the germline V gene. After removal of 0 bases from V and 5 bases from J, the junction contained 2 bases not matched to a gene. The length of the CDR3 is 15 residues. This CDR3 reads CASSVEDRGTGELFF. The DNA of the CDR3 is TGTGCCAGCAGCGTAGAGGACAGGGGAACCGGGGAGCTGTTTTTT.

J is TRBJ2-7 and V is TRBV2; D is tentatively TRBD1 or TRBD2 (5 bases each). Trimming took off 0 bases at V and 1 base at J, with 13 bases between the two ends. This CDR3 spans 16 amino acids. The germline V gene has CDR1 SNHLY and CDR2 FYNNEI. The CDR3 nucleotides are TGTGCCAGCAGTGAAGCCCCCGGGACCCAATCCTACGAGCAGTACTTC. As protein: CASSEAPGTQSYEQYF.

This chain links TRBV7-2 with TRBJ2-1; 9 nucleotides agree with TRBD2. V lost 3 bases to trimming and J lost 4 bases; unmatched junction nucleotides: 1. Germline CDR1 reads SGHTA; CDR2 reads FQGNSA. The CDR3 covers 14 residues. For the CDR3, the DNA is TGTGCCAGCAGCTTTAGCGGGAGTTACAATGAGCAGTTCTTC. Translation gives CASSFSGSYNEQFF.

Concerning this clone itself: The junction differs from germline at one of its ends, possibly a read error. This chain uses TRBV27 with TRBJ1-2, with 7 positions matching TRBD1. Germline values: CDR1 MNHEY, CDR2 SMNVEV (reference sequence). The CDR3 loop spans 15 amino acids. The CDR3: CASSLRGGLFYGCTF. In DNA, the CDR3 is TGTGCCAGCAGTTTAAGAGGGGGCCTATTCTATGGCTGCACCTTC.

The V gene is TRBV29-1, the J gene TRBJ2-1; 9 nucleotides align to TRBD2. Per the germline V gene, CDR1 is SQVTM and CDR2 is ANQGSEA. This CDR3 region has 15 residues. V lost 3 bases and J lost 4; bases outside the gene matches: 7. The CDR3 nucleotides are TGCAGCGTTGACTTTCGGACTAGCGTTTACAATGAGCAGTTCTTC. This codes for CSVDFRTSVYNEQFF.

The chain carries TRBV14 and TRBJ2-1; D gene ambiguous. The CDR3 contains 14 residues. Between the trimmed V and J ends, which lost 4 bases and 6 bases, there was a span of 13 bases. The germline V gene has CDR1 SGHDN and CDR2 FVKESK. DNA for the CDR3: TGTGCCAGCAGCCGGTATAGAGCGTTCAATGAGCAGTTCTTC. Amino acids: CASSRYRAFNEQFF.

The rearrangement links TRBV30 to TRBJ2-2, with D unclear. Trimming removed 7 bases from V and 0 bases from J, with 9 bases in between. This CDR3 is 13 amino acids long. Germline V gene sequence: CDR1 GTSNPN, CDR2 SVGIG (reference sequence). This CDR3 is CALKEPNTGELFF. The CDR3 region has the DNA TGTGCCTTAAAAGAACCGAACACCGGGGAGCTGTTTTTT.

This clone has a single count. The J gene is TRBJ2-5, the V gene TRBV28; D ambiguous. The germline gives CDR1 MDHEN, CDR2 SYDVKM. Trimming pared 3 bases from V and 11 bases from J, leaving 16 bases between. The CDR3 loop spans 13 amino acids. DNA for the CDR3: TGTGCCAGCAGTTTTTTGGTAGGCTTGGAGCAGTACTTC. As protein: CASSFLVGLEQYF.

The rearrangement uses TRBV2 and TRBJ2-1; maybe TRBD1 (5 bases). The CDR3 loop spans 15 amino acids. Germline CDR1 reads SNHLY; CDR2 reads FYNNEI. The V and J ends lost 8 bases and 3 bases respectively, with 17 bases between them. CDR3 amino acids: CASYDSDGVYNEQFF. Here the CDR3 DNA reads TGTGCCAGCTACGACAGCGACGGAGTCTACAATGAGCAGTTCTTC.

J is TRBJ1-2 and V is TRBV29-1; the match to TRBD1 covers 12 bases. Germline V gene lookup returns CDR1 SQVTM and CDR2 ANQGSEA. The CDR3 is made up of 14 amino acids. Unmatched junction bases numbered 9, after V lost 6 bases and J lost 7 bases. CDR3 in amino acids: CSVVHSGQGAGYTF. For the CDR3, the DNA is TGCAGCGTAGTTCATTCGGGACAGGGGGCTGGCTACACCTTC.

The rearrangement joins TRBV5-1 to TRBJ2-7, with D perhaps assigned TRBD1 or TRBD2 (6 bases each). The germline gives CDR1 SGHRS, CDR2 YFSETQ. V gave up 3 bases and J gave up 2 bases, with 15 bases separating them. The CDR3 runs to 15 residues. CDR3 bases: TGCGCCAGCAGCTCGGACAGCTCGGGGGCCTACGAGCAGTACTTC. Translated: CASSSDSSGAYEQYF.

This chain uses TRBV4-1 with TRBJ2-7; 11 bases are a match to TRBD2. CDR3 length: 14 residues. Germline V gene sequence: CDR1 MGHRA, CDR2 YSYEKL. V dropped 4 bases and J dropped 3; count of bases not matched to a gene: 2. The CDR3 loop is CASSLLAGVYEQYF. For the CDR3, the DNA is TGCGCCAGCAGCCTACTAGCGGGAGTCTACGAGCAGTACTTC.

The CDR3 sequence is CASSFGSKGEKLFF. The DNA of the CDR3 is TGTGCCAGCAGCTTTGGGAGTAAAGGTGAAAAACTGTTTTTT. The J gene is TRBJ1-4, the V gene TRBV28; D is uncertain. The CDR3 is 14 amino acids. V dropped 6 bases and J dropped 7 bases, with 15 bases sitting between them. Germline V gene data show CDR1 as MDHEN and CDR2 as SYDVKM.

CDR3 in amino acids: CASNSGTGGDGYTF. The CDR3 DNA sequence: TGTGCCAGCAATTCCGGGACAGGGGGAGATGGCTACACCTTC. The chain joins TRBV6-5 to TRBJ1-2; 11 bases line up with TRBD1. This CDR3 is built from 14 residues. Germline CDR1 and CDR2: MNHEY and SVGAGI. J lost 6 bases, V lost 7 bases, and 7 bases had no gene match.

V and J are TRBV5-6 and TRBJ1-1, with D uncertain. Per the germline V gene, CDR1 is SGHDT and CDR2 is YYEEEE. The V end lost 2 bases, the J end lost 0 bases, and 8 bases lay between the germline ends. The CDR3 totals 14 residues. The CDR3 loop reads CASSFWRLNTEAFF. In DNA form, the CDR3 reads TGTGCCAGCAGCTTTTGGCGGTTGAACACTGAAGCTTTCTTT. Variable domain in full (rest from reference TRBV5-6 and TRBJ1-1): DAGVTQSPTHLIKTRGQQVTLRCSPKSGHDTVSWYQQALGQGPQFIFQYYEEEERQRGNFPDRFSGHQFPNYSSELNVNALLLGDSALYLCASSFWRLNTEAFFGQGTRLTVV.

The V and J genes are TRBV19 and TRBJ1-5; possible D gene TRBD1, 5 bases. CDR1 and CDR2 (germline): LNHDA, SQIVND (reference sequence). The CDR3 is 14 residues long. V was shortened by 7 bases and J by 9 bases, with 19 bases between the two germline ends. Written as DNA, the CDR3 is TGTGCCAGTAAAGGCGACCGGGGCTTTCGGCCCCAGCATTTT. This gives the protein CASKGDRGFRPQHF. Filled out from reference TRBV19 and TRBJ1-5, the complete variable domain reads DGGITQSPKYLFRKEGQNVTLSCEQNLNHDAMYWYRQDPGQGLRLIYYSQIVNDFQKGDIAEGYSVSREKKESFPLTVTSAQKNPTAFYLCASKGDRGFRPQHFGDGTRLSIL.

The sample holds a few counts of this clone. This chain's CDR3 is CASRSGGPTEAFF. For the CDR3, the DNA is TGTGCCAGCAGGAGTGGAGGACCCACTGAAGCTTTCTTT. The chain is built from TRBV27 and TRBJ1-1; D unclear. The V end was cut by 6 bases, the J end by 4 bases, with 12 bases between. The CDR3 extends over 13 amino acids. Per germline, CDR1 MNHEY and CDR2 SMNVEV (reference sequence).

This CDR3 reads CATSSSNEQFF. In DNA form, the CDR3 reads TGTGCCACCAGCAGTTCCAATGAGCAGTTCTTC. The chain employs TRBV15 and TRBJ2-1; D is unresolved. The CDR3 loop spans 11 amino acids. In germline, CDR1 is LNHNV, CDR2 YYDKDF (reference sequence). The V end lost 3 bases, the J end lost 6 bases, and 3 bases lay between the germline ends.

The sample holds one count of this clone. The genes are TRBV7-6 and TRBJ2-1, with 8 nucleotides matching TRBD2. The CDR3 consists of 14 residues. Germline CDR1 SGHVS, CDR2 FNYEAQ. V shed 4 bases and J 7 bases; nucleotides not matched to a gene: 6. Written as DNA, the CDR3 is TGTGCCAGCAGCTCCGAGCGGGAGTGGAATGAGCAGTTCTTC. Amino acid sequence: CASSSEREWNEQFF.

This rearrangement joins TRBV19 to TRBJ2-7, with unresolved D. This CDR3 has 13 residues. Per the germline V gene, CDR1 is LNHDA and CDR2 is SQIVND (reference sequence). V was cut by 1 base and J by 6 bases, with 10 bases left in between. This CDR3 reads CASSIGKALEQYF. The CDR3 nucleotides read TGTGCCAGTAGTATAGGAAAAGCTCTCGAGCAGTACTTC.